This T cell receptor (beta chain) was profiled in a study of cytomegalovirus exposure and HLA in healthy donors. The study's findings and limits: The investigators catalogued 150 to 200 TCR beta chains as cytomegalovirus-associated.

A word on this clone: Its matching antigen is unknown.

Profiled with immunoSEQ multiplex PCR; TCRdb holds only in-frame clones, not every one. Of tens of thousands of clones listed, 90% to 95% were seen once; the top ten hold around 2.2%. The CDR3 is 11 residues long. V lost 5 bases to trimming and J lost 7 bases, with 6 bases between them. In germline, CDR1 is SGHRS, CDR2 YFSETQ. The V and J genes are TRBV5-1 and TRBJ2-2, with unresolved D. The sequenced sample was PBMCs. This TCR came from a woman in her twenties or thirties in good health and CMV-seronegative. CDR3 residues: CASSSRGELFF. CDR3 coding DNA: TGCGCCAGCAGTAGCCGCGGGGAGCTGTTTTTT.